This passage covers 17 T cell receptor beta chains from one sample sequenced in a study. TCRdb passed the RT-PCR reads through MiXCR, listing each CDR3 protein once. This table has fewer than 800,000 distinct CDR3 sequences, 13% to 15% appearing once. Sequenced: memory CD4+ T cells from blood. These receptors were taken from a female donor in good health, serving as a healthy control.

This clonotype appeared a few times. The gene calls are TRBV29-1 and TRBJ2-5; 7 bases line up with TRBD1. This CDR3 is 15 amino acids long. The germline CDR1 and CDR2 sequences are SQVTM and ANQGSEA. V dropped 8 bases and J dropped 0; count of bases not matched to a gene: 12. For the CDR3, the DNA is TGCAGCTCCCTAAAGGGACAGCTGGACCAAGAGACCCAGTACTTC. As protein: CSSLKGQLDQETQYF.

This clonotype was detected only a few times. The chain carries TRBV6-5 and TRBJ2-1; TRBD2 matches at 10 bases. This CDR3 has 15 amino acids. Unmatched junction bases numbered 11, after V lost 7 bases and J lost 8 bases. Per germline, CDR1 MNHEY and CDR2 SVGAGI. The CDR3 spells CASTPLGLASDEQFF. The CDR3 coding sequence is TGTGCCAGCACCCCGCTGGGACTAGCGAGTGATGAGCAGTTCTTC.

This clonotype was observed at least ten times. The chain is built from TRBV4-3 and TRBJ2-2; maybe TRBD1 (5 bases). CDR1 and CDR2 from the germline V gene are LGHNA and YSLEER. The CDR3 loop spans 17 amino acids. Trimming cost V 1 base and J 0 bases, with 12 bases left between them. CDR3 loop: CASSQVPQGTNTGELFF. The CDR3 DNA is TGCGCCAGCAGCCAAGTTCCTCAGGGAACGAACACCGGGGAGCTGTTTTTT.

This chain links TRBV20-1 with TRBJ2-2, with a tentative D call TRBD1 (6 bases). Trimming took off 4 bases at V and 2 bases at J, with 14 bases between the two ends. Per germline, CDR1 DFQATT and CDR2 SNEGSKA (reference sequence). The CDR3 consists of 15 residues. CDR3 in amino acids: CSATDWTDNTGELFF. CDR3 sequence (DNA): TGCAGTGCTACTGATTGGACAGATAACACCGGGGAGCTGTTTTTT.

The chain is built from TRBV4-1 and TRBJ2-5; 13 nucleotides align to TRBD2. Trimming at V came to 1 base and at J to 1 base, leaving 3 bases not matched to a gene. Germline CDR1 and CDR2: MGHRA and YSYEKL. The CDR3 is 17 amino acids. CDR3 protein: CASSQGTSGRPQETQYF. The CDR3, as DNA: TGCGCCAGCAGCCAAGGGACTAGCGGGAGACCCCAAGAGACCCAGTACTTC.

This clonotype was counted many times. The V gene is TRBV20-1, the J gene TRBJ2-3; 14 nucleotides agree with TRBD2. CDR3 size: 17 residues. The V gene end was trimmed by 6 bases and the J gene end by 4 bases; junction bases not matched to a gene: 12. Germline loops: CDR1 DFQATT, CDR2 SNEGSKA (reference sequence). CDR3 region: CSASPGLAGDGPDTQYF. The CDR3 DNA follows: TGCAGTGCGTCTCCGGGACTAGCGGGAGATGGACCAGATACGCAGTATTTT.

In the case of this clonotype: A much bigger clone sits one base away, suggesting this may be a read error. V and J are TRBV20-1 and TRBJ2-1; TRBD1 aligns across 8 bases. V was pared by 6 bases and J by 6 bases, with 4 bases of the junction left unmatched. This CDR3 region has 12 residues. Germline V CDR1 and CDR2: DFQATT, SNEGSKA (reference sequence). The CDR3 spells CSARTGFNEQFF. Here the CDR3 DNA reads TGCAGTGCGAGGACAGGGTTCAATGAGCAGTTCTTC.

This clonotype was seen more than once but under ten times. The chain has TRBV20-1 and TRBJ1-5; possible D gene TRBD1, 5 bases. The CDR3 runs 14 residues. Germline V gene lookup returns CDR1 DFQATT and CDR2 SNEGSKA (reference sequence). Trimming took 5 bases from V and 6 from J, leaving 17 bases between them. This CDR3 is CSASAWQGSQPQHF. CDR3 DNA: TGCAGTGCTTCCGCGTGGCAGGGAAGTCAGCCCCAGCATTTT.

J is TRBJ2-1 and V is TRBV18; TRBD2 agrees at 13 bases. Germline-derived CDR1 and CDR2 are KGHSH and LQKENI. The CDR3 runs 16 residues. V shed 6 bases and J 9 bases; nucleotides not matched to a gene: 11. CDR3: CASSLNRTSGSLEQFF. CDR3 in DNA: TGTGCCAGCTCCCTGAACAGGACTAGCGGGAGCCTTGAGCAGTTCTTC.

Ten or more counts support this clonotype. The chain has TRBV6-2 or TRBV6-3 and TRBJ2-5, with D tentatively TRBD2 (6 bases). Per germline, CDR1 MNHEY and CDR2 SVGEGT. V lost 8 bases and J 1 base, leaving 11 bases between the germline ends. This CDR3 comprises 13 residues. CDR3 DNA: TGTGCCAGCTTGAGGGAGGTCCAAGAGACCCAGTACTTC. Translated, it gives CASLREVQETQYF.

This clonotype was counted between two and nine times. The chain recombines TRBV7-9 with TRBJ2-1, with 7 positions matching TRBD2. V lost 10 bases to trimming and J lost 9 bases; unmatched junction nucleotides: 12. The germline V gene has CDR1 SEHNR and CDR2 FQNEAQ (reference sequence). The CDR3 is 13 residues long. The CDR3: CATWGEGMGEQFF. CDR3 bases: TGTGCCACATGGGGGGAGGGGATGGGTGAGCAGTTCTTC.

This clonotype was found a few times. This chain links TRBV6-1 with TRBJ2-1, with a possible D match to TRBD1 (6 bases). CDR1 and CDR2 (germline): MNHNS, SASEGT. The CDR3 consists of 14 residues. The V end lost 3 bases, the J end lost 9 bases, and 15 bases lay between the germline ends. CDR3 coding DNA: TGTGCCAGCAGTGAGGAACAGGGTTTAGGTGAGCAGTTCTTC. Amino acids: CASSEEQGLGEQFF.

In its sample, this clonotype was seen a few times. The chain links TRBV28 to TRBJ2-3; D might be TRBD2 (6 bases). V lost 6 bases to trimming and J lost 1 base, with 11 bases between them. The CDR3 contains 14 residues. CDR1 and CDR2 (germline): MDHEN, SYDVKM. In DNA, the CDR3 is TGTGCCAGCAGGCGGGATGTTCGCACAGATACGCAGTATTTT. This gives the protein CASRRDVRTDTQYF. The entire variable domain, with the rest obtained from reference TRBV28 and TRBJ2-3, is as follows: DVKVTQSSRYLVKRTGEKVFLECVQDMDHENMFWYRQDPGLGLRLIYFSYDVKMKEKGDIPEGYSVSREKKERFSLILESASTNQTSMYLCASRRDVRTDTQYFGPGTRLTVL.

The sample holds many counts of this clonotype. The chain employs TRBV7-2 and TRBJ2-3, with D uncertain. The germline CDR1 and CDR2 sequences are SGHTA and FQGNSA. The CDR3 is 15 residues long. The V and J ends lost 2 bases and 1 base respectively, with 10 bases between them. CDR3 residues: CASSLSGQGTDTQYF. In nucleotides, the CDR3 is TGTGCCAGCAGCTTATCGGGCCAGGGCACAGATACGCAGTATTTT.

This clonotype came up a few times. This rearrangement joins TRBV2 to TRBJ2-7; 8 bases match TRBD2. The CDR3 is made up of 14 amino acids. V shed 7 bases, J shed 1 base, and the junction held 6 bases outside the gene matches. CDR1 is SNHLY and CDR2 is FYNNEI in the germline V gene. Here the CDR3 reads CASTASGWSYEQYF. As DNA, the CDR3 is TGTGCCAGCACTGCTAGCGGGTGGTCCTACGAGCAGTACTTC.

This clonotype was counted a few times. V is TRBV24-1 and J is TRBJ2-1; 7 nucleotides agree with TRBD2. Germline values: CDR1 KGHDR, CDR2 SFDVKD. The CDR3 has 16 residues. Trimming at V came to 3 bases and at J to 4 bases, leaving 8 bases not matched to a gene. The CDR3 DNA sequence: TGTGCCACCAGTGATCGGTCGGCGGGGGTATACAATGAGCAGTTCTTC. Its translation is CATSDRSAGVYNEQFF.

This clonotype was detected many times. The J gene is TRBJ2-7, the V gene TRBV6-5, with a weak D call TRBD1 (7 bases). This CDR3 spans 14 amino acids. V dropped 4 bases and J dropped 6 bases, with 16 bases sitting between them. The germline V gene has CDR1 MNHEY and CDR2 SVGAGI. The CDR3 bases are TGTGCCAGCAGTTTTCAGGGGGAGGTAGGCGAGCAGTACTTC. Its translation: CASSFQGEVGEQYF.